There are many counts of the clone carrying this TCR beta chain. The sample belongs to a study of blood T cells in healthy people across ages. It was with a sample-barcoded 5' primer and a J-beta primer mix that a second PCR of roughly 7 to 12 cycles was run. TCRdb re-analysed the 5' RACE reads in MiXCR, keeping a single row per CDR3 protein. The data contain some 700,000 distinct CDR3 sequences, approximately 43% of them singletons. The CDR3 is 16 residues long. Germline loops: CDR1 SQVTM, CDR2 ANQGSEA. Germline trimming cut 2 bases from V and 0 bases from J; bases unmatched to any gene: 8. The receptor was isolated from an older woman in good health. Sequenced material: blood. V and J are TRBV29-1 and TRBJ2-5; 8 nucleotides agree with TRBD2. DNA for the CDR3: TGCAGCGTTGAACTTTTGATAGCGGGGCACCAAGAGACCCAGTACTTC. Protein: CSVELLIAGHQETQYF.